The rows below give T cell receptor beta chains drawn from one sample of a study of blood T cells in healthy people across ages. TCRdb fed the 5' RACE reads into MiXCR, producing one record per CDR3 protein. The sample shows 1.5 million to 2 million distinct CDR3 sequences, roughly two fifths of them seen only once. Sequencing was performed on blood. Every receptor here comes from a human donor in good health. The CDR3 runs from the conserved cysteine through the conserved F or W. A D gene is named only where the DNA matches it firmly. For some rows the clone size is stated as once, few or many, or as a class when expanded; others skip it.

abundance	d_gene	j_gene	v_gene	CDR3aa	CDR3nt
.	TRBD2	TRBJ2-1	TRBV2	CASSVWTSSGNEQFF	TGTGCCAGCAGTGTATGGACTAGTAGCGGCAATGAGCAGTTCTTC
few	TRBD1	TRBJ2-7	TRBV12-3/TRBV12-4	CASRTQGASYEQYF	TGTGCCAGCAGAACACAGGGGGCCTCCTACGAGCAGTACTTC
.	.	TRBJ2-3	TRBV29-1	CSVEGSLGDTQYF	TGCAGCGTTGAGGGTAGTCTGGGAGATACGCAGTATTTT
.	.	TRBJ1-2	TRBV7-2	CASSFQSGDYGYTF	TGTGCCAGCAGCTTTCAGTCAGGGGACTATGGCTACACCTTC
few	.	TRBJ2-7	TRBV27	CASSFDSAAYEQYF	TGTGCCAGCAGTTTTGACTCGGCGGCCTACGAGCAGTACTTC
.	.	TRBJ2-7	TRBV7-2	CASSSEIGSYEQYF	TGTGCCAGCAGCTCTGAAATTGGCTCCTACGAGCAGTACTTC
.	.	TRBJ2-7	TRBV6-2/TRBV6-3	CASSYGPINEQYF	TGTGCCAGCAGTTACGGGCCCATCAACGAGCAGTACTTC
few	.	TRBJ1-3	TRBV7-9	CASSPPEGGRNTIYF	TGTGCCAGCAGCCCCCCTGAGGGGGGGCGAAACACCATATATTTT
many	.	TRBJ2-5	TRBV15	CATSRVTEETQYF	TGTGCCACCAGCAGAGTAACTGAAGAGACCCAGTACTTC
.	.	TRBJ2-3	TRBV9	CASSVLRGASTDTQYF	TGTGCCAGCAGCGTCTTACGGGGAGCTAGCACAGATACGCAGTATTTT
.	.	TRBJ2-1	TRBV29-1	CSAFDSSSSYNEQFF	TGCAGCGCCTTCGACAGTTCGAGCTCCTACAATGAGCAGTTCTTC
.	.	TRBJ2-5	TRBV6-5	CASRWGGQAEETQYF	TGTGCCAGCAGGTGGGGAGGACAGGCAGAAGAGACCCAGTACTTC
few	TRBD1	TRBJ2-7	TRBV6-2/TRBV6-3	CASRPGQGDHEQYF	TGTGCCAGCAGGCCGGGACAGGGGGACCACGAGCAGTACTTC
few	.	TRBJ2-5	TRBV10-3	CAISVSPGETQYF	TGTGCCATCAGTGTCTCCCCGGGGGAGACCCAGTACTTC
.	.	TRBJ1-1	TRBV5-8	CASSYGTLDMNTEAFF	TGTGCCAGCAGCTACGGGACACTTGACATGAACACTGAAGCTTTCTTT
.	TRBD1	TRBJ2-3	TRBV12-3/TRBV12-4	CASSRGQGAKDTQYF	TGTGCCAGCAGCCGCGGACAGGGGGCGAAGGATACGCAGTATTTT
.	.	TRBJ1-2	TRBV12-3/TRBV12-4	CASSFRSFYGYTF	TGTGCCAGCAGCTTTAGGAGTTTCTATGGCTACACCTTC
.	.	TRBJ1-1	TRBV7-2	CASSPRPGQGYTEAFF	TGTGCCAGCAGCCCGAGACCGGGACAAGGGTACACTGAAGCTTTCTTT
.	.	TRBJ1-1	TRBV6-2/TRBV6-3	CASEAENTEAFF	TGTGCCTCAGAGGCAGAGAACACTGAAGCTTTCTTT
.	.	TRBJ1-4	TRBV20-1	CSAQQGGQSWAETEKLFF	TGCAGTGCTCAACAAGGTGGCCAAAGTTGGGCAGAAACGGAAAAACTGTTTTTT
.	.	TRBJ1-2	TRBV29-1	CSVTVPPWGYTF	TGCAGCGTGACAGTCCCCCCTTGGGGCTACACCTTC
many	.	TRBJ2-6	TRBV20-1	CSARDAGANVLTF	TGCAGTGCTAGAGATGCGGGGGCCAACGTCCTGACTTTC
once	.	TRBJ1-1	TRBV4-3	CASSQDRGTVLNTEAFF	TGCGCCAGCAGCCAAGATAGGGGCACGGTACTAAACACTGAAGCTTTCTTT
.	TRBD2	TRBJ2-1	TRBV4-1	CASSPFGGRIRGYNEQFF	TGCGCCAGCAGCCCCTTCGGGGGGAGGATAAGGGGATACAATGAGCAGTTCTTC
.	.	TRBJ1-5	TRBV13	CASSLYGGGGNQPQHF	TGTGCCAGCAGCTTATATGGGGGGGGAGGCAATCAGCCCCAGCATTTT
.	.	TRBJ2-1	TRBV6-5	CASSYSTGIVINEQFF	TGTGCCAGCAGTTACTCGACAGGTATCGTGATCAATGAGCAGTTCTTC
.	.	TRBJ2-3	TRBV10-3	CAISGQVGGSTDTQYF	TGTGCCATCAGTGGTCAGGTTGGGGGTAGCACAGATACGCAGTATTTT
few	.	TRBJ2-3	TRBV6-6	CASSYHGLNTDTQYF	TGTGCCAGCAGTTACCACGGACTTAACACAGATACGCAGTATTTT
.	.	TRBJ1-1	TRBV7-9	CASSLSWGYAFF	TGTGCCAGCAGCTTAAGCTGGGGGTATGCTTTCTTT
.	.	TRBJ2-3	TRBV27	CASRRQATDTQYF	TGTGCCAGCCGGCGCCAGGCCACAGATACGCAGTATTTT
few	.	TRBJ1-2	TRBV7-2	CASSFNPGASNRGYTF	TGTGCCAGCAGCTTCAACCCCGGGGCCTCGAATAGGGGCTACACCTTC
.	.	TRBJ1-2	TRBV29-1	CSAEEGPGTKGYTF	TGCAGCGCTGAAGAAGGGCCAGGGACGAAGGGCTACACCTTC
.	.	TRBJ2-2	TRBV5-1	CAGSLAGGANTGELFF	TGCGCCGGCAGCTTGGCCGGGGGAGCGAACACCGGGGAGCTGTTTTTT
.	TRBD2	TRBJ2-3	TRBV7-8	CASSPKRGYTDTQYF	TGTGCCAGCAGCCCGAAGCGGGGGTACACAGATACGCAGTATTTT
few	.	TRBJ2-5	TRBV6-6	CASSYGFSQETQYF	TGTGCCAGCAGTTATGGCTTCAGCCAAGAGACCCAGTACTTC
.	.	TRBJ2-7	TRBV7-9	CASTFSTSYEQYF	TGTGCCAGCACCTTCTCAACCTCCTACGAGCAGTACTTC
.	.	TRBJ2-5	TRBV5-1	CASSLALGSPETQYF	TGCGCCAGCAGCTTGGCTCTGGGTAGTCCCGAGACCCAGTACTTC
few	.	TRBJ1-5	TRBV6-1	CASSVRTIQPQHF	TGTGCCAGCAGTGTCCGGACAATTCAGCCCCAGCATTTT